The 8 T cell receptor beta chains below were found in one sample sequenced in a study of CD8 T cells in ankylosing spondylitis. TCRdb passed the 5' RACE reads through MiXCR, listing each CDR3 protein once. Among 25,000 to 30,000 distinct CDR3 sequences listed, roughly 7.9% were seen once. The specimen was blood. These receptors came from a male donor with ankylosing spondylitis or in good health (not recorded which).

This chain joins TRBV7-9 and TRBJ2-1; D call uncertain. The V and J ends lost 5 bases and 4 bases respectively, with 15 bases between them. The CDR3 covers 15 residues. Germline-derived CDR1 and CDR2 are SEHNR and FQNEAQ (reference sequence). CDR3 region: CASSPGVRAYNEQFF. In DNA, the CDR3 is TGTGCCAGCAGCCCTGGGGTGCGCGCGTACAATGAGCAGTTCTTC. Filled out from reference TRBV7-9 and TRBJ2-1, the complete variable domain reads DTGVSQNPRHKITKRGQNVTFRCDPISEHNRLYWYRQTLGQGPEFLTYFQNEAQLEKSRLLSDRFSAERPKGSFSTLEIQRTEQGDSAMYLCASSPGVRAYNEQFFGPGTRLTVL.

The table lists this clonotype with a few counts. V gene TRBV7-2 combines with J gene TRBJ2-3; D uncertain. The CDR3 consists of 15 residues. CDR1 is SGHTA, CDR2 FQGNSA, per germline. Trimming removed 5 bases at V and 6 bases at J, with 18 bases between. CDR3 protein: CASSPSLGRADTQYF. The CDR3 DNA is TGTGCCAGCAGCCCTTCCCTGGGCCGAGCGGATACGCAGTATTTT.

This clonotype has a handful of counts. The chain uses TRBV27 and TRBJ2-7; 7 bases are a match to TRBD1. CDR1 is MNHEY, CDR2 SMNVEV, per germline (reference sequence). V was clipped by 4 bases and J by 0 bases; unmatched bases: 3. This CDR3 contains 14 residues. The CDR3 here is CASSWAGGSYEQYF. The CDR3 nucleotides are TGTGCCAGCAGTTGGGCAGGGGGCTCCTACGAGCAGTACTTC.

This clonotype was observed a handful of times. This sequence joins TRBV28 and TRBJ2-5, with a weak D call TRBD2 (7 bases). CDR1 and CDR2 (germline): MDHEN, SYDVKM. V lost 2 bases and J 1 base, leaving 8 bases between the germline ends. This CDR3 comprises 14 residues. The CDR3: CASSLAGAQETQYF. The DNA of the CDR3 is TGTGCCAGCAGTTTAGCGGGGGCCCAAGAGACCCAGTACTTC.

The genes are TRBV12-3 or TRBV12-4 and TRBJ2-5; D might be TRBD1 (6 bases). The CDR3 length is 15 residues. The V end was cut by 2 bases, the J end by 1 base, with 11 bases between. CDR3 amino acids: CASSLPGQTQETQYF. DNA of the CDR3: TGTGCCAGCAGTTTACCCGGACAGACCCAAGAGACCCAGTACTTC.

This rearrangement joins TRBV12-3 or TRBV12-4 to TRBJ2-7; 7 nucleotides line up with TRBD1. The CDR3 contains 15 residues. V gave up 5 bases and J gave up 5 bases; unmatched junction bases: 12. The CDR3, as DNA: TGTGCCAGCAGTGGCCCCCAGGGGGATAGAGACGAGCAGTACTTC. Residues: CASSGPQGDRDEQYF.

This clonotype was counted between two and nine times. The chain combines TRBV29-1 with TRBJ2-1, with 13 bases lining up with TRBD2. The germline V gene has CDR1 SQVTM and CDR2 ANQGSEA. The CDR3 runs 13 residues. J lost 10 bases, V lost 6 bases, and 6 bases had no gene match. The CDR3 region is CSVRTSGSMEQFF. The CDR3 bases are TGCAGCGTGAGGACTAGCGGGAGTATGGAGCAGTTCTTC.

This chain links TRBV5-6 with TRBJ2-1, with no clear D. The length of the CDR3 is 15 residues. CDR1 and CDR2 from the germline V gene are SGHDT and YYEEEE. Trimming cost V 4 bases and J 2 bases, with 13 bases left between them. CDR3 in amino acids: CASSQSRTPYNEQFF. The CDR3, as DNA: TGTGCCAGCAGCCAAAGCAGGACCCCCTACAATGAGCAGTTCTTC.